The next 6 T cell receptor beta chains were all read from a single sample in a study of molecular identifiers for immune sequencing clone quantification. TCRdb redid the calling of the PCR reads with MiXCR, one entry per CDR3 protein. The profile shows 40,000 to 45,000 distinct CDR3 sequences, roughly a fifth of them singletons. Sequencing was carried out using naive CD8+ T cells from blood, with Jurkat cell RNA spiked in. The subset is: FACS-sorted CD8+CD4-CCR7+CD45RA+ naive T cells. These receptors were collected from a human donor in good health. Some libraries in this study had Jurkat cell RNA spiked in.

This clonotype was seen many times. The V call is TRBV7-9, the J call TRBJ1-1; 7 nucleotides match TRBD1. The V segment lost 4 bases and the J segment 3 bases; nucleotides outside the gene matches: 11. The CDR3 length is 16 residues. Germline V gene sequence: CDR1 SEHNR, CDR2 FQNEAQ (reference sequence). CDR3 residues: CASSSPTAGGDTEAFF. CDR3 DNA: TGTGCCAGCAGCTCACCTACTGCAGGGGGTGACACTGAAGCTTTCTTT.

This clonotype was recorded many times. The DNA for the CDR3 is TGTGCCAGCAGTGAATGGGTAGACAGTCAGTTCTTC. Its protein is CASSEWVDSQFF. The chain combines TRBV25-1 with TRBJ2-1; tentatively, D is TRBD1 (5 bases). V was shortened by 1 base and J by 13 bases, with 11 bases between the two germline ends. Germline V gives CDR1 MGHDK, CDR2 SYGVNS. The CDR3 has 12 amino acids.

Points on this clonotype: A much bigger clone sits one base away, suggesting this may be a read error. This sequence joins TRBV7-9 and TRBJ2-3, with D hard to call. Per the germline V gene, CDR1 is SEHNR and CDR2 is FQNEAQ (reference sequence). The CDR3 runs 13 residues. The CDR3 spells CASSSHNTDTQCF. In DNA, the CDR3 is TGTGCCAGCAGCTCCCACAACACAGATACGCAGTGTTTT.

The sample holds many counts of this clonotype. J is TRBJ2-7 and V is TRBV19; no definite D call. V dropped 3 bases and J dropped 5 bases, with 11 bases sitting between them. CDR3 length equals 13 residues. Germline V lookup: CDR1 LNHDA, CDR2 SQIVND (reference sequence). The CDR3 nucleotides are TGTGCCAGTAGTATGTACGGGTTCGACGAGCAGTACTTC. This sequence encodes CASSMYGFDEQYF.

The rearrangement joins TRBV11-1 to TRBJ2-3; 7 bases agree with TRBD2. V shed 1 base and J 9 bases; nucleotides not matched to a gene: 10. CDR1 and CDR2 from the germline V gene are SGHAT and FQDESV (reference sequence). The CDR3 is made up of 15 amino acids. CDR3: CASSLVAGVWGTQYF. Written as DNA, the CDR3 is TGTGCCAGCAGCTTAGTGGCGGGAGTTTGGGGGACGCAGTATTTT.

In its sample, this clonotype was seen many times. This rearrangement joins TRBV4-3 to TRBJ2-3; 7 bases fit TRBD2. Germline V gives CDR1 LGHNA, CDR2 YSLEER. The CDR3 is 17 amino acids. V dropped 0 bases and J dropped 2; count of bases not matched to a gene: 8. CDR3 residues: CASSQDLAGEYTDTQYF. The CDR3 DNA sequence: TGCGCCAGCAGCCAAGATTTGGCGGGGGAATACACAGATACGCAGTATTTT.